This TCR beta chain stems from a study of blood T cell repertoires in COVID-19. Study summary: Italy, Spain and the United States were the sources of the convalescent and acute COVID-19 samples. The cDNA or gDNA used as material had been derived from T cells, B-cell-depleted T cells, or PBMCs.

Original data processing: Nucleated cell number was recorded as an estimate derived from reference gene primer amplification. Measured with immunoSEQ multiplex PCR; TCRdb has only the in-frame clones, and not every one. V and J calls and clone size are given by that table; D and trimming were obtained from the DNA. The table has more than 250,000 clones, approximately 88% seen once. Specimen: peripheral blood. The sequence was obtained from a man younger than 30 who had recovered from COVID-19.

CDR3 coding DNA: TGTGCCAGCAGCCCGCAGGGGCTGAGCTCCTACGAGCAGTACTTC. Translation gives CASSPQGLSSYEQYF. The rearrangement joins TRBV5-6 to TRBJ2-7, with D perhaps matching TRBD1 (6 bases). CDR3 size: 15 residues. The V and J ends lost 4 bases and 0 bases respectively, with 14 bases between them. CDR1 and CDR2 from the germline V gene are SGHDT and YYEEEE.